Many counts were recorded for the clone carrying this T cell receptor (beta chain). The antigen remains unidentified. V lost 3 bases and J lost 4, with 13 bases in between. There are 14 residues in the CDR3. RNA transcripts gave rise to amplified TCR beta CDR3 regions. The HTBI primer set served for first-round RT-PCR of the TCR CDR3. TCRdb independently ran MiXCR on the multiplex PCR reads; one entry per CDR3 protein. The table lists a few hundred thousand distinct CDR3 sequences, approximately 13% of them singletons, with more than 5% in the top ten. Exclusions: uncontrolled infection, other autoimmune disease, pregnancy, lactation. The sample, blood from the first hyperthyroidism diagnosis, precedes any ophthalmopathy symptoms. The sample originates from a study of T cells in Graves' hyperthyroidism and ophthalmopathy. Study observations and caveats: Patients with ophthalmopathy were separated from those with stable hyperthyroidism by a 13 V-J model.

The source is a woman in her thirties with Graves' hyperthyroidism that later progressed to Graves' ophthalmopathy. The specimen sequenced was blood. The V gene is TRBV12-3 or TRBV12-4, the J gene TRBJ2-7; possibly TRBD1 or TRBD2 for D (6 bases each). CDR3 region: CASSFGGAGYEQYF. The CDR3 bases are TGTGCCAGCAGTTTCGGGGGCGCGGGGTACGAGCAGTACTTC.